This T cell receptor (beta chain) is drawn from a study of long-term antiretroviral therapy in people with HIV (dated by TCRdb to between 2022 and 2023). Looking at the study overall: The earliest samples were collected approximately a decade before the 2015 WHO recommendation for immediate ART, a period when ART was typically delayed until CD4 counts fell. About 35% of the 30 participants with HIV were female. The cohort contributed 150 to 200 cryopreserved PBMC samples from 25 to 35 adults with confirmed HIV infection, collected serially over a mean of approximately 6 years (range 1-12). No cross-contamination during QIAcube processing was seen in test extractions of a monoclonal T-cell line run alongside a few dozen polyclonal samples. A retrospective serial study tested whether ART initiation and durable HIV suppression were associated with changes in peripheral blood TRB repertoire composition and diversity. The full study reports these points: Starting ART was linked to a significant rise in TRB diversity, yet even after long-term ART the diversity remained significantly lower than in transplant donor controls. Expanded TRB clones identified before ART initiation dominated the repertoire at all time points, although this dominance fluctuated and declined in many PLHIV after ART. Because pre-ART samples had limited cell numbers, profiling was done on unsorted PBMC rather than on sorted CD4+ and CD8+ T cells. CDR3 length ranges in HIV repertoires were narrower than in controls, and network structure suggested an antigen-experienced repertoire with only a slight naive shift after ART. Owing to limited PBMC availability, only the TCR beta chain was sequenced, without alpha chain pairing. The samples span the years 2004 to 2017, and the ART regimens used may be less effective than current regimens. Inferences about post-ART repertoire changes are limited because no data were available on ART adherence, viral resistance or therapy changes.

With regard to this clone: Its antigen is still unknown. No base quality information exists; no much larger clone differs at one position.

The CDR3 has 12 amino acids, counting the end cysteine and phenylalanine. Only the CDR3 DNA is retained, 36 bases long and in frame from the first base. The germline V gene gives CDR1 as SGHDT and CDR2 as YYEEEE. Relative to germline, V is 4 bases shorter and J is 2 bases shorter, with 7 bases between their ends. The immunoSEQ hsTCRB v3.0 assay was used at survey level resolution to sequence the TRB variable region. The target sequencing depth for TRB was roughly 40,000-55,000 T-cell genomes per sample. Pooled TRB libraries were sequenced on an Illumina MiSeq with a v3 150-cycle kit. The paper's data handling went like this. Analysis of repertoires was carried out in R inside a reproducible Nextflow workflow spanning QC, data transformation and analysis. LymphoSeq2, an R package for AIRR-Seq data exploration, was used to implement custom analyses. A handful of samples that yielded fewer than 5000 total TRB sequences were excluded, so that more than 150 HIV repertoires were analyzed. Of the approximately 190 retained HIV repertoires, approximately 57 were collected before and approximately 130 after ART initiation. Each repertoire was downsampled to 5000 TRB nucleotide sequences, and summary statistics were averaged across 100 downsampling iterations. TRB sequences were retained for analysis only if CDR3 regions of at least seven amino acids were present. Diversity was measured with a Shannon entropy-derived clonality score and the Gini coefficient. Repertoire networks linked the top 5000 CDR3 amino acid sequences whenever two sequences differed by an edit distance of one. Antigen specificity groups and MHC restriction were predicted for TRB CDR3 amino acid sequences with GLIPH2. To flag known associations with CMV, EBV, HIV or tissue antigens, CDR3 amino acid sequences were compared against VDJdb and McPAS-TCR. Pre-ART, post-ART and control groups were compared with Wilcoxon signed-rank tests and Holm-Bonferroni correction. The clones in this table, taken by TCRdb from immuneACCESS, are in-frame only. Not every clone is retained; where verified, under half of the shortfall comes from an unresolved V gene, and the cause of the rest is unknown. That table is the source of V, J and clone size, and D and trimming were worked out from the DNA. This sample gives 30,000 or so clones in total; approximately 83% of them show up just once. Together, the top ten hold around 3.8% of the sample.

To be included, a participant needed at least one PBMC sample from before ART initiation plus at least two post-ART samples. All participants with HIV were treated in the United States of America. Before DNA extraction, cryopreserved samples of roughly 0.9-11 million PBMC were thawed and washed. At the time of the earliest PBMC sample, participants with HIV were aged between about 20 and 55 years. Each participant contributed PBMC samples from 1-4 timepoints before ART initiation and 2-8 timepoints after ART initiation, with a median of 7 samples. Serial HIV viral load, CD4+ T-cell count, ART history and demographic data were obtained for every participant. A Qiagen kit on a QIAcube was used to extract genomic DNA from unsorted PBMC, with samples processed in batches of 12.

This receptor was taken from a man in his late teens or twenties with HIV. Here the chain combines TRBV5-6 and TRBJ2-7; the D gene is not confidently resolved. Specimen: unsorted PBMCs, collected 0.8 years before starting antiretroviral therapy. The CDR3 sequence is CASSPLAYEQYF. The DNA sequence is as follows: TGTGCCAGCAGCCCTCTTGCCTACGAGCAGTACTTC.